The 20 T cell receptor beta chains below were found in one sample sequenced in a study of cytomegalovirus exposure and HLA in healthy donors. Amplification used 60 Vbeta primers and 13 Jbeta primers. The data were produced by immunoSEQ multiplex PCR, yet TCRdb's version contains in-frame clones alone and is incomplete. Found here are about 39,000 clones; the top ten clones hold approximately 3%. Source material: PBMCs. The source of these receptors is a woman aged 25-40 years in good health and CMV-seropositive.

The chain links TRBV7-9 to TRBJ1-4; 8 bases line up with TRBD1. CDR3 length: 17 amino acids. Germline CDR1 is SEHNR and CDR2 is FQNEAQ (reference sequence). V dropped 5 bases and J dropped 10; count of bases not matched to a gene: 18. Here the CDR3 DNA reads TGTGCCAGCAGCCTCTCGAACTCAGGACAGGGCCGGGGAAAACTGTTTTTT. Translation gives CASSLSNSGQGRGKLFF.

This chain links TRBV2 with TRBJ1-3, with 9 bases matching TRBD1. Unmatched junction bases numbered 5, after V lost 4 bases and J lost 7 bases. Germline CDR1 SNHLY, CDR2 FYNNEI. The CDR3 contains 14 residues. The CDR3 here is CASSGTGVGNTIYF. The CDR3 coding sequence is TGTGCCAGCAGTGGGACAGGGGTGGGGAACACCATATATTTT.

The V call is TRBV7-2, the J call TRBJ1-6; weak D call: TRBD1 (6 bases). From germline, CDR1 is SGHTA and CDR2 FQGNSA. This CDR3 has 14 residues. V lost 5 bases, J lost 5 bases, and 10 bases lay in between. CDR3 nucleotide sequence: TGTGCCAGCAGCCCGGGACAAGATAATTCACCCCTCCACTTT. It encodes CASSPGQDNSPLHF. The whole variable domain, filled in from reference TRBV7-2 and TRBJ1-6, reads GAGVSQSPSNKVTEKGKDVELRCDPISGHTALYWYRQSLGQGLEFLIYFQGNSAPDKSGLPSDRFSAERTGGSVSTLTIQRTQQEDSAVYLCASSPGQDNSPLHFGNGTRLTVT.

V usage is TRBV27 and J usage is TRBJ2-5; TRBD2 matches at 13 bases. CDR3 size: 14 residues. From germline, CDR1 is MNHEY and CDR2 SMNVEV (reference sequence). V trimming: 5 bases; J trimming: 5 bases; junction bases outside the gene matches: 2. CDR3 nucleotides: TGTGCCAGCAGTCCGACTAGCGGGGGGGAGACCCAGTACTTC. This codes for CASSPTSGGETQYF.

The CDR3 region is CSVGHNYGYTF. CDR3 coding DNA: TGCAGCGTTGGACACAACTATGGCTACACCTTC. The chain is built from TRBV29-1 and TRBJ1-2, with D unresolved. The V end was cut by 4 bases, the J end by 2 bases, with 5 bases between. CDR3 size: 11 residues. Looked up from germline, CDR1 is SQVTM and CDR2 is ANQGSEA.

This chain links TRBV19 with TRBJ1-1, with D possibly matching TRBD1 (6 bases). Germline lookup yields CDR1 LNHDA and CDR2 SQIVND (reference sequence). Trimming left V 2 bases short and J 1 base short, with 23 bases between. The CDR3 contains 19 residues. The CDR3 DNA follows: TGTGCCAGTAGTATAACCCTAGCCTCCCTGGGCAGGGGGAACACTGAAGCTTTCTTT. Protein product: CASSITLASLGRGNTEAFF.

The CDR3 nucleotides are TGTGCCAGCAGCCCTAGACAGGGGAATGAGCAGTTCTTC. Its translation is CASSPRQGNEQFF. The rearrangement joins TRBV11-3 to TRBJ2-1; 8 positions agree with TRBD1. CDR3 length: 13 residues. The junction had 4 bases not matched to a gene; V was cut back by 5 bases and J by 7 bases. Per the germline V gene, CDR1 is SGHNT and CDR2 is YENEEA.

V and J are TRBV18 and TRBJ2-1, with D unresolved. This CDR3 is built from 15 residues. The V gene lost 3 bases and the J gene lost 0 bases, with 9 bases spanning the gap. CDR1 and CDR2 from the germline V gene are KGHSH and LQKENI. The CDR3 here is CASSPIKSSYNEQFF. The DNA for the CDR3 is TGTGCCAGCTCACCGATTAAGAGCTCCTACAATGAGCAGTTCTTC. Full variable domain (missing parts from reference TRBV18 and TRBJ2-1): NAGVMQNPRHLVRRRGQEARLRCSPMKGHSHVYWYRQLPEEGLKFMVYLQKENIIDESGMPKERFSAEFPKEGPSILRIQQVVRGDSAAYFCASSPIKSSYNEQFFGPGTRLTVL.

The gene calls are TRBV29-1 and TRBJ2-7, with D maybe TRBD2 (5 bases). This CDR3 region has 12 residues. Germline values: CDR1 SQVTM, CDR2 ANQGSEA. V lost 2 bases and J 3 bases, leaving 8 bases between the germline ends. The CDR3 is CSVELRDYEQYF. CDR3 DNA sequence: TGCAGCGTTGAACTACGGGACTACGAGCAGTACTTC.

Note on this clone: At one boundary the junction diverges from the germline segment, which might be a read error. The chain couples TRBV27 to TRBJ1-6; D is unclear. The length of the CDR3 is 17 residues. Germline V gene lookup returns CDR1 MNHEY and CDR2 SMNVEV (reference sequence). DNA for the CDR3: TGTGCCAGCAGTTTGGGTTCCCTTAGCTCCCATAATTCACCCCTCCACTTT. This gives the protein CASSLGSLSSHNSPLHF.

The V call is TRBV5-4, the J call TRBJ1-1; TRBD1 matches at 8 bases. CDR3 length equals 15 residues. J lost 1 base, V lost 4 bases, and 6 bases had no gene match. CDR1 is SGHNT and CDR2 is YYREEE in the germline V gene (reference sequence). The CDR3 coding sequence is TGTGCCAGCAGCCTAGGACAGGGACGGAACACTGAAGCTTTCTTT. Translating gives CASSLGQGRNTEAFF.

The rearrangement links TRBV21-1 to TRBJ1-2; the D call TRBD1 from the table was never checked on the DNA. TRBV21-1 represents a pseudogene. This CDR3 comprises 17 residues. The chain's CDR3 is CASSKVTRDRSPYGYTF. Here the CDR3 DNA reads TGTGCCAGCAGCAAGGTCACTCGGGACAGGAGCCCCTATGGCTACACCTTC.

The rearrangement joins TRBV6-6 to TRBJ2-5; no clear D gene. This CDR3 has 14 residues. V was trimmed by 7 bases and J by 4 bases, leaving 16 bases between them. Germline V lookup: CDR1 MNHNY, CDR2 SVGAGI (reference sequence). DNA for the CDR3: TGTGCCAGCACCGAAGGAGTCCTATTAGAGACCCAGTACTTC. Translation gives CASTEGVLLETQYF.

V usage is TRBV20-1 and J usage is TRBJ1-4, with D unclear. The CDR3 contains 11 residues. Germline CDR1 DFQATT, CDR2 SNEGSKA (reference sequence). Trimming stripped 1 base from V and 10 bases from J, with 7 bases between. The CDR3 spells CSARVERKLFF. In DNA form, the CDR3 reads TGCAGTGCTAGAGTCGAGAGAAAACTGTTTTTT.

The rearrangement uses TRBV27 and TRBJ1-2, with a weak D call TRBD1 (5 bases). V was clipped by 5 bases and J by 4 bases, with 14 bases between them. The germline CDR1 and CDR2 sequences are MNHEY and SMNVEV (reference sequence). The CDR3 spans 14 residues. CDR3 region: CASSGGTASYGYTF. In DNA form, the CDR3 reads TGTGCCAGCAGTGGGGGGACTGCATCCTATGGCTACACCTTC.

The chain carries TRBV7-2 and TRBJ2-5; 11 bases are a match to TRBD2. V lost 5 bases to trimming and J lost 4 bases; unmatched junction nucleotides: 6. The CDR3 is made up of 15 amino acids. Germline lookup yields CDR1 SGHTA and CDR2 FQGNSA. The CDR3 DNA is TGTGCCAGCAGCGTTAGCGGGGGGGCCTTAGAGACCCAGTACTTC. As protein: CASSVSGGALETQYF.

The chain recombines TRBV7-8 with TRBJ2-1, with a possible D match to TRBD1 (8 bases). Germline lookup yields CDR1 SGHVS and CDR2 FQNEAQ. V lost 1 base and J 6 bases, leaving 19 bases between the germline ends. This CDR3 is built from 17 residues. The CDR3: CASSLVETGGGGNEQFF. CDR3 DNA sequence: TGTGCCAGCAGCTTAGTAGAAACAGGGGGGGGAGGCAATGAGCAGTTCTTC.

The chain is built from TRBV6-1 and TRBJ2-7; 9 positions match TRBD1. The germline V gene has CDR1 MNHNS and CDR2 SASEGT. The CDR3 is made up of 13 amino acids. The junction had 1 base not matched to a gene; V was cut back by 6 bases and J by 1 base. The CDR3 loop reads CASRGTGSYEQYF. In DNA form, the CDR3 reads TGTGCCAGCAGGGGGACAGGGTCCTACGAGCAGTACTTC.

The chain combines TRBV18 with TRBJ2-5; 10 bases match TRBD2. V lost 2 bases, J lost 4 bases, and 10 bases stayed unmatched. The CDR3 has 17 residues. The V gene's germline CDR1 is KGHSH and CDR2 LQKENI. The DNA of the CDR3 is TGTGCCAGCTCACCAACCAGCGGGGGGGCCGTAGGAGAGACCCAGTACTTC. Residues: CASSPTSGGAVGETQYF. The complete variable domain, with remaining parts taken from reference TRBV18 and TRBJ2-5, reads NAGVMQNPRHLVRRRGQEARLRCSPMKGHSHVYWYRQLPEEGLKFMVYLQKENIIDESGMPKERFSAEFPKEGPSILRIQQVVRGDSAAYFCASSPTSGGAVGETQYFGPGTRLLVL.

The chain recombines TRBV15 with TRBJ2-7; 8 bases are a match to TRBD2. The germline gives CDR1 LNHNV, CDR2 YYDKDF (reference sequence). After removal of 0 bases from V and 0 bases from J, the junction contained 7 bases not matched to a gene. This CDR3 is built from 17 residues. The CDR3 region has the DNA TGTGCCACCAGCAGAGATTGGGGGACTAGTAGCTCCTACGAGCAGTACTTC. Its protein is CATSRDWGTSSSYEQYF.